These 21 T cell receptor beta chains were all obtained from the same sample, sequenced in a study of control samples from healthy donors and cancer patients. Assay: immunoSEQ multiplex PCR; the TCRdb copy retains only in-frame clones and omits some. This sample has 100,000 or so clones, with about 89% found just once. Sequences were obtained from blood. These receptors all stem from a young man in good health.

The V and J genes are TRBV6-2 or TRBV6-3 and TRBJ1-5; D not certain. Trimming left V 0 bases short and J 0 bases short, with 15 bases between. This CDR3 is 18 amino acids long. Germline V gene data show CDR1 as MNHEY and CDR2 as SVGEGT. The CDR3 DNA reads TGTGCCAGCAGTTACTCGACGCCAGCCGTGAATAGCAATCAGCCCCAGCATTTT. It codes for CASSYSTPAVNSNQPQHF.

The chain links TRBV4-1 to TRBJ1-2; D is ambiguous. Germline CDR1 and CDR2: MGHRA and YSYEKL. The CDR3 totals 16 residues. Trimming pared 2 bases from V and 6 bases from J, leaving 19 bases between. DNA for the CDR3: TGCGCCAGCAGCCAACGATATCCCAATCAGCTGGATGGCTACACCTTC. Residues: CASSQRYPNQLDGYTF.

V gene TRBV7-9 combines with J gene TRBJ1-3; D gene unclear. The CDR3 extends over 15 amino acids. CDR1 and CDR2 from the germline V gene are SEHNR and FQNEAQ (reference sequence). V was cut by 1 base and J by 2 bases, with 9 bases left in between. Here the CDR3 reads CASSLGGTPGNTIYF. In DNA form, the CDR3 reads TGTGCCAGCAGCTTAGGTGGAACCCCTGGAAACACCATATATTTT.

The chain couples TRBV24-1 to TRBJ2-2; D possibly matches TRBD1 or TRBD2 (6 bases each). The CDR3 has 18 amino acids. V lost 2 bases and J 7 bases, leaving 22 bases between the germline ends. Germline-derived CDR1 and CDR2 are KGHDR and SFDVKD. CDR3 sequence reads: CATSDSRERRGKGGELFF. As DNA, the CDR3 is TGTGCCACCAGTGATTCCCGGGAGCGCAGGGGAAAAGGCGGGGAGCTGTTTTTT.

This chain uses TRBV24-1 with TRBJ2-1; D might be TRBD1 or TRBD2, each matching 5 bases. V was clipped by 1 base and J by 10 bases, with 10 bases between them. CDR1 and CDR2 from the germline V gene are KGHDR and SFDVKD. CDR3 size: 13 residues. In DNA form, the CDR3 reads TGTGCCACCAGTGATTTATGGGACGGGGAGCAGTTCTTC. It encodes CATSDLWDGEQFF.

V is TRBV6-6 and J is TRBJ1-1; D is uncertain. The CDR3 runs to 13 residues. V was clipped by 5 bases and J by 5 bases, with 12 bases between them. The germline V gene has CDR1 MNHNY and CDR2 SVGAGI (reference sequence). The CDR3 protein is CASSTPEGTEAFF. The CDR3 DNA is TGTGCCAGCAGTACCCCAGAAGGGACTGAAGCTTTCTTT.

The rearrangement uses TRBV2 and TRBJ2-2, with D possibly TRBD2 on 6 matching bases. The germline V and J ends were trimmed by 6 bases and 2 bases, with 13 bases remaining between them. This CDR3 region has 15 residues. Per the germline V gene, CDR1 is SNHLY and CDR2 is FYNNEI. The CDR3 coding sequence is TGTGCCAGCAGGAGGGTTAGCGGAAACACCGGGGAGCTGTTTTTT. Translated, it gives CASRRVSGNTGELFF.

The J gene is TRBJ2-3, the V gene TRBV28; 10 bases are a match to TRBD2. The CDR3 runs 18 residues. Trimming took 4 bases from V and 3 from J; bases not matched to a gene: 13. CDR1 MDHEN and CDR2 SYDVKM come from the germline V gene. CDR3 in DNA: TGTGCCAGCAGTTCTATGGCTCTAGCGGGAGTTGGTACAGATACGCAGTATTTT. This translates into CASSSMALAGVGTDTQYF.

The chain combines TRBV19 with TRBJ1-1; 10 bases map to TRBD1. The CDR3 totals 15 residues. Germline V gives CDR1 LNHDA, CDR2 SQIVND (reference sequence). Trimming removed 4 bases from V and 3 bases from J; junction bases left unmatched: 5. The DNA of the CDR3 is TGTGCCAGTAGTAGTCGGGACAGGGGTTACACTGAAGCTTTCTTT. Its translation is CASSSRDRGYTEAFF.

In nucleotides, the CDR3 is TGTGCCAGCAGTGAAGCATCCGGAACACCTAACTATGGCTACACCTTC. Translating gives CASSEASGTPNYGYTF. V and J are TRBV6-1 and TRBJ1-2, with D unclear. CDR3 length: 16 amino acids. Between the trimmed V and J ends, which lost 0 bases and 0 bases, there was a span of 11 bases. Germline V gene lookup returns CDR1 MNHNS and CDR2 SASEGT.

Points on this clone: At one boundary the junction diverges from the germline segment, which might be a read error. This chain connects TRBV19 to TRBJ2-6, with unresolved D. The CDR3 spans 15 residues. CDR1 and CDR2 from the germline V gene are LNHDA and SQIVND (reference sequence). The CDR3 sequence is CASRIGSSGANVLTF. CDR3 nucleotides: TGTGCCAGTAGGATAGGAAGCTCTGGGGCCAACGTCCTGACTTTC.

The rearrangement links TRBV5-1 to TRBJ1-6, with 10 bases fitting TRBD1. With 3 bases clipped from V and 9 bases from J, the junction kept 12 bases outside the gene matches. The CDR3 runs 17 residues. CDR1 and CDR2 from the germline V gene are SGHRS and YFSETQ. CDR3 in amino acids: CASSYVPGQGLPSPLHF. CDR3 nucleotide sequence: TGCGCCAGCAGCTATGTGCCGGGACAGGGGTTACCTTCACCCCTCCACTTT. Combining the CDR3 with reference TRBV5-1 and TRBJ1-6 gives the whole variable domain KAGVTQTPRYLIKTRGQQVTLSCSPISGHRSVSWYQQTPGQGLQFLFEYFSETQRNKGNFPGRFSGRQFSNSRSEMNVSTLELGDSALYLCASSYVPGQGLPSPLHFGNGTRLTVT.

The chain joins TRBV14 to TRBJ1-1; D call uncertain. The CDR3 is 16 residues long. With 1 base removed from V and 5 bases from J, the gap between germline ends came to 17 bases. Germline-derived CDR1 and CDR2 are SGHDN and FVKESK. The CDR3, as DNA: TGTGCCAGCAGCCAAGGTTTCTTTTATTTGGGTACTGAAGCTTTCTTT. It encodes CASSQGFFYLGTEAFF.

V gene TRBV7-2 combines with J gene TRBJ2-2; D perhaps matches TRBD2 (5 bases). The V gene lost 5 bases and the J gene lost 3 bases, with 16 bases spanning the gap. Germline CDR1 reads SGHTA; CDR2 reads FQGNSA. CDR3 length: 16 amino acids. The CDR3 loop is CASSPQPRDYTGELFF. CDR3 sequence (DNA): TGTGCCAGCAGCCCTCAACCGAGGGATTACACCGGGGAGCTGTTTTTT.

The J gene is TRBJ2-2, the V gene TRBV7-2; TRBD2 aligns across 9 bases. This CDR3 has 15 amino acids. Germline CDR1 and CDR2: SGHTA and FQGNSA. V shed 6 bases, J shed 7 bases, and the junction held 9 bases outside the gene matches. CDR3: CASRSSGNRIGELFF. CDR3 coding DNA: TGTGCCAGCAGATCTAGCGGGAACCGTATCGGGGAGCTGTTTTTT.

This chain joins TRBV20-1 and TRBJ2-7; D possibly matches TRBD1 or TRBD2 (5 bases each). The ends were cut back, 3 bases at V and 12 bases at J, with 21 bases in the middle. This CDR3 has 13 residues. Germline values: CDR1 DFQATT, CDR2 SNEGSKA (reference sequence). The DNA for the CDR3 is TGCAGTGCTAGTCAGGGAGAAGGGGCAGGGAGGTACTTC. Encoded protein: CSASQGEGAGRYF.

The gene calls are TRBV10-1 and TRBJ2-3; D is possibly TRBD1 (5 bases). V shed 3 bases and J shed 5 bases, with 15 bases lying between them. This CDR3 is 15 amino acids long. Germline assignment: CDR1 WNHNN and CDR2 SYGVQD (reference sequence). CDR3 sequence reads: CASSDEGEGIDTQYF. The CDR3 bases are TGCGCCAGCAGTGACGAAGGGGAAGGAATAGATACGCAGTATTTT.

This clone was recorded a few times. The chain employs TRBV6-1 and TRBJ2-5; D possibly corresponds to TRBD2 (6 bases). The V gene's germline CDR1 is MNHNS and CDR2 SASEGT. The CDR3 covers 15 residues. V gave up 1 base and J gave up 1 base, with 10 bases separating them. CDR3 coding DNA: TGTGCCAGCAGTGAAGATGGAGGGAGCCAAGAGACCCAGTACTTC. Its protein product is CASSEDGGSQETQYF.

The chain has TRBV3-1 (or the pseudogene TRBV3-2) and TRBJ2-7; D is tentatively TRBD1 or TRBD2 (5 bases each). Deletions cut 1 base from V and 6 bases from J, with 10 bases between. Germline V gives CDR1 LGHDT, CDR2 YNNKEL (reference sequence). The CDR3 extends over 13 amino acids. The CDR3 DNA is TGTGCCAGCAGCCAAGCCGGGACCCCCGAGCAGTACTTC. Residues: CASSQAGTPEQYF.

The chain joins TRBV7-9 to TRBJ1-6; D not certain. Germline CDR1 and CDR2: SEHNR and FQNEAQ (reference sequence). Between the trimmed V and J ends, which lost 5 bases and 0 bases, there was a span of 11 bases. The CDR3 has 16 residues. This CDR3 is CASSGRTSSYNSPLHF. The CDR3 DNA sequence: TGTGCCAGCAGCGGGAGAACGAGCTCCTATAATTCACCCCTCCACTTT.

The CDR3 nucleotides read TGTGCCAGCAGCGCCCGGACGAGGGGGCATGAGAACACTGAAGCTTTCTTT. Amino acids: CASSARTRGHENTEAFF. The chain combines TRBV9 with TRBJ1-1; 7 bases are a match to TRBD1. Per the germline V gene, CDR1 is SGDLS and CDR2 is YYNGEE. The junction had 12 bases not matched to a gene; V was cut back by 3 bases and J by 1 base. CDR3 size: 17 residues.